The 30 T cell receptor beta chains given below trace back to one sample, sequenced in a study of blood T cell repertoires in COVID-19. The repertoire was sequenced with immunoSEQ multiplex PCR; TCRdb's copy has only in-frame clones and lacks some. This sample carries fewer than 350,000 clones, about 90% of them seen once, and the ten largest clones take approximately 12%. The sequenced sample was peripheral blood. The receptor source for this set is a woman aged 25-40 years with COVID-19, enrolled during active disease.

This rearrangement joins TRBV6-6 to TRBJ2-7; D is perhaps TRBD1 (6 bases). Germline V gene lookup returns CDR1 MNHNY and CDR2 SVGAGI (reference sequence). The CDR3 spans 14 residues. The germline V and J ends were trimmed by 2 bases and 2 bases, with 10 bases remaining between them. The CDR3 coding sequence is TGTGCCAGCAGTTACACCGGACAGACCTACGAGCAGTACTTC. Translated, it gives CASSYTGQTYEQYF.

The genes are TRBV24-1 and TRBJ2-1; TRBD2 agrees at 10 bases. The V segment lost 6 bases and the J segment 6 bases; nucleotides outside the gene matches: 4. Germline CDR1 KGHDR, CDR2 SFDVKD. The CDR3 spans 14 residues. DNA of the CDR3: TGTGCCACCAGTCCGGCTAGCGGGGGCAATGAGCAGTTCTTC. Amino acid sequence: CATSPASGGNEQFF.

The chain links TRBV28 to TRBJ1-6, with a tentative D call TRBD1 (5 bases). Germline assignment: CDR1 MDHEN and CDR2 SYDVKM. This CDR3 is built from 15 residues. The ends were cut back, 7 bases at V and 6 bases at J, with 16 bases in the middle. The CDR3 region has the DNA TGTGCCAGCAAAGTAAGGGGCAGAGGTAATTCACCCCTCCACTTT. This translates into CASKVRGRGNSPLHF.

The gene calls are TRBV6-1 and TRBJ2-7; TRBD2 is a possible D gene (6 bases). The ends were cut back, 1 base at V and 0 bases at J, with 10 bases in the middle. Germline V gene data show CDR1 as MNHNS and CDR2 as SASEGT. The CDR3 extends over 15 amino acids. CDR3: CASSEGGLLSYEQYF. DNA of the CDR3: TGTGCCAGCAGTGAAGGGGGACTCCTCTCCTACGAGCAGTACTTC.

V usage is TRBV7-9 and J usage is TRBJ1-1; TRBD1 matches 7 bases. The CDR3 extends over 13 amino acids. V was clipped by 5 bases and J by 7 bases; unmatched bases: 7. CDR1 and CDR2 (germline): SEHNR, FQNEAQ (reference sequence). The CDR3 protein is CASSMGQLSEAFF. In nucleotides, the CDR3 is TGTGCCAGCAGCATGGGACAGCTTAGTGAAGCTTTCTTT.

This chain links TRBV15 with TRBJ1-5; 8 bases agree with TRBD1. The CDR3 extends over 16 amino acids. The ends lost 0 bases at V and 7 bases at J; junction bases unmatched: 8. In germline, CDR1 is LNHNV, CDR2 YYDKDF (reference sequence). CDR3 in DNA: TGTGCCACCAGCAGAGAGACAGGGGCGAGGGGGCAGCCCCAGCATTTT. It encodes CATSRETGARGQPQHF.

The genes are TRBV7-8 and TRBJ2-1, with 7 bases lining up with TRBD2. Germline V CDR1 and CDR2: SGHVS, FQNEAQ. CDR3 length: 16 amino acids. V shed 2 bases and J 1 base; nucleotides not matched to a gene: 5. The CDR3 DNA follows: TGTGCCAGCAGCTTAAGGTCGCGGGGGTCCTACAATGAGCAGTTCTTC. Its protein is CASSLRSRGSYNEQFF.

V usage is TRBV6-5 and J usage is TRBJ1-1, with D unclear. This CDR3 contains 13 residues. Trimming shortened V by 4 bases and J by 0 bases, and 6 bases separated the two germline ends. CDR1 and CDR2 (germline): MNHEY, SVGAGI. The CDR3 coding sequence is TGTGCCAGCAGTTCAGTCTTGAACACTGAAGCTTTCTTT. It encodes CASSSVLNTEAFF.

The chain links TRBV13 to TRBJ2-7; 13 bases are shared with TRBD2. J lost 2 bases, V lost 4 bases, and 11 bases had no gene match. The CDR3 is made up of 18 amino acids. Germline V gene data show CDR1 as PRHDT and CDR2 as FYEKMQ (reference sequence). The CDR3 DNA sequence: TGTGCCAGCAGCTCGCTCGCCGGGACTAGCGGGGTCCCCTACGAGCAGTACTTC. Translated, it gives CASSSLAGTSGVPYEQYF.

This rearrangement joins TRBV7-2 to TRBJ2-1, with 11 bases lining up with TRBD2. Germline V lookup: CDR1 SGHTA, CDR2 FQGNSA. Unmatched junction bases numbered 6, after V lost 4 bases and J lost 7 bases. The CDR3 contains 15 residues. CDR3 DNA: TGTGCCAGCAGCTACTTAGCGGGGGGGCTGAATGAGCAGTTCTTC. It yields the protein CASSYLAGGLNEQFF.

This rearrangement joins TRBV5-4 to TRBJ2-2, with 12 bases aligning to TRBD1. V lost 0 bases and J lost 5; bases outside the gene matches: 5. CDR1 and CDR2 (germline): SGHNT, YYREEE (reference sequence). The CDR3 length is 17 residues. CDR3 nucleotide sequence: TGTGCCAGCAGCTTGGCGGGACAGGGGGCGAGAACCGGGGAGCTGTTTTTT. It codes for CASSLAGQGARTGELFF. The variable domain in full, with the rest retrieved from reference TRBV5-4 and TRBJ2-2, is ETGVTQSPTHLIKTRGQQVTLRCSSQSGHNTVSWYQQALGQGPQFIFQYYREEENGRGNFPPRFSGLQFPNYSSELNVNALELDDSALYLCASSLAGQGARTGELFFGEGSRLTVL.

The chain couples TRBV4-1 to TRBJ1-2; a weak D match, TRBD1 (5 bases). V lost 4 bases, J lost 5 bases, and 14 bases lay in between. This CDR3 is built from 14 residues. CDR1 is MGHRA and CDR2 is YSYEKL in the germline V gene. As DNA, the CDR3 is TGCGCCAGCAGCCCCGACAGTCTTGGGTATGGCTACACCTTC. Translation gives CASSPDSLGYGYTF.

The chain couples TRBV6-5 to TRBJ1-1, with unresolved D. Germline CDR1 and CDR2: MNHEY and SVGAGI. The V gene lost 0 bases and the J gene lost 3 bases, with 5 bases spanning the gap. The CDR3 has 13 residues. The DNA for the CDR3 is TGTGCCAGCAGTTACTCTAGATACACTGAAGCTTTCTTT. Translating gives CASSYSRYTEAFF.

The V gene is TRBV18, the J gene TRBJ2-1; 7 nucleotides match TRBD2. CDR3 length equals 16 residues. The germline gives CDR1 KGHSH, CDR2 LQKENI. With 5 bases clipped from V and 7 bases from J, the junction kept 14 bases outside the gene matches. In DNA form, the CDR3 reads TGTGCCAGCTCATCCGATCTAGCGGCTCCGGGGAATGAGCAGTTCTTC. Amino acids: CASSSDLAAPGNEQFF.

J is TRBJ1-1 and V is TRBV4-1, with D possibly matching TRBD1 (6 bases). CDR1 is MGHRA and CDR2 is YSYEKL in the germline V gene. CDR3 length equals 14 residues. With 2 bases removed from V and 0 bases from J, the gap between germline ends came to 7 bases. The CDR3 DNA follows: TGCGCCAGCAGCCAACGGACAGTGAACACTGAAGCTTTCTTT. It codes for CASSQRTVNTEAFF.

The chain carries TRBV7-9 and TRBJ2-1; 13 bases match TRBD2. Germline V gene lookup returns CDR1 SEHNR and CDR2 FQNEAQ (reference sequence). V dropped 4 bases and J dropped 9; count of bases not matched to a gene: 6. The CDR3 consists of 15 residues. The CDR3 is CASSSLAGGLSEQFF. DNA of the CDR3: TGTGCCAGCAGCTCACTAGCGGGGGGGCTGAGTGAGCAGTTCTTC. The full variable domain, completed using reference TRBV7-9 and TRBJ2-1, is DTGVSQNPRHKITKRGQNVTFRCDPISEHNRLYWYRQTLGQGPEFLTYFQNEAQLEKSRLLSDRFSAERPKGSFSTLEIQRTEQGDSAMYLCASSSLAGGLSEQFFGPGTRLTVL.

In this sample, this clone turned up once. The rearrangement uses TRBV6-4 and TRBJ2-2, with 8 positions matching TRBD2. CDR1 and CDR2 (germline): MRHNA, SNTAGT. CDR3 length: 15 amino acids. V trimming: 2 bases; J trimming: 3 bases; junction bases outside the gene matches: 2. The CDR3 DNA follows: TGTGCCAGCAGTGACCGGGGGGGCGACACCGGGGAGCTGTTTTTT. It specifies CASSDRGGDTGELFF.

V usage is TRBV28 and J usage is TRBJ1-2, with 8 bases lining up with TRBD1. The germline V gene has CDR1 MDHEN and CDR2 SYDVKM. The CDR3 is 15 residues long. The ends lost 4 bases at V and 10 bases at J; junction bases unmatched: 14. CDR3 sequence: CASSSGSDRGPHYTF. The CDR3 bases are TGTGCCAGCAGTTCTGGCTCCGACAGGGGCCCACACTACACCTTC.

This clone was counted only a few times. The CDR3 DNA reads as TGTGCCAGCAGTCCCCTAGCGGGCACCGGGGAGCTGTTTTTT. Amino acids: CASSPLAGTGELFF. This chain links TRBV11-2 with TRBJ2-2; 8 bases line up with TRBD2. J lost 4 bases, V lost 6 bases, and 4 bases had no gene match. Germline-derived CDR1 and CDR2 are SGHAT and FQNNGV. The CDR3 loop spans 14 amino acids.

The rearrangement joins TRBV6-4 to TRBJ2-2, with D hard to call. The CDR3 has 13 amino acids. The V end lost 0 bases, the J end lost 8 bases, and 7 bases lay between the germline ends. Germline CDR1 and CDR2: MRHNA and SNTAGT. DNA of the CDR3: TGTGCCAGCAGTGACTCTCTTGAGGGGGAGCTGTTTTTT. Translation gives CASSDSLEGELFF.

The chain links TRBV27 to TRBJ2-6; D uncertain. The CDR3 is 18 amino acids. The germline V gene has CDR1 MNHEY and CDR2 SMNVEV (reference sequence). The germline V and J ends were trimmed by 3 bases and 0 bases, with 15 bases remaining between them. CDR3: CASSFGRMTRSGANVLTF. The DNA of the CDR3 is TGTGCCAGCAGTTTCGGCAGGATGACCCGCTCTGGGGCCAACGTCCTGACTTTC.

This clone was detected only once. The CDR3 region has the DNA TGTGCCAGCAGCCCGACAGGGCGTGGCTACACCTTC. It codes for CASSPTGRGYTF. The chain employs TRBV6-5 and TRBJ1-2; 7 bases line up with TRBD1. CDR1 MNHEY and CDR2 SVGAGI come from the germline V gene. This CDR3 comprises 12 residues. The J segment lost 7 bases and the V segment lost 6 bases, leaving 5 bases of the junction unmatched.

The chain carries TRBV5-6 and TRBJ2-7, with TRBD2 matching 7 bases. CDR1 is SGHDT, CDR2 YYEEEE, per germline. This CDR3 contains 15 residues. V shed 4 bases and J 2 bases; nucleotides not matched to a gene: 9. The CDR3 loop reads CASSLSGSITYEQYF. The CDR3 DNA reads as TGTGCCAGCAGCCTTAGCGGGTCAATTACCTACGAGCAGTACTTC.

V is TRBV5-6 and J is TRBJ1-5; possibly TRBD1 for D (6 bases). The CDR3 is 16 amino acids. The germline V gene encodes CDR1 SGHDT and CDR2 YYEEEE. V lost 0 bases, J lost 3 bases, and 13 bases lay in between. CDR3 nucleotides: TGTGCCAGCAGCTTGGCGGGGGGGCTCTTCAATCAGCCCCAGCATTTT. This translates into CASSLAGGLFNQPQHF.

The genes are TRBV18 and TRBJ1-1; D ambiguous. The CDR3 is 12 residues long. Trimming took off 5 bases at V and 8 bases at J, with 12 bases between the two ends. Germline assignment: CDR1 KGHSH and CDR2 LQKENI. The CDR3 sequence: CASSTRGIEAFF. The CDR3 coding sequence is TGTGCCAGCTCAACGCGAGGTATCGAAGCTTTCTTT. Using reference TRBV18 and TRBJ1-1 for the parts outside the CDR3, the full variable domain is NAGVMQNPRHLVRRRGQEARLRCSPMKGHSHVYWYRQLPEEGLKFMVYLQKENIIDESGMPKERFSAEFPKEGPSILRIQQVVRGDSAAYFCASSTRGIEAFFGQGTRLTVV.

In nucleotides, the CDR3 is TGTGCCAGCAGCACACTAGCGGGGAGGTGCGAGCAGTACTTC. It codes for CASSTLAGRCEQYF. V usage is TRBV12-1 and J usage is TRBJ2-7; whether TRBD2, the table's D call, matches the DNA was not checked. TRBV12-1 is termed a pseudogene. This CDR3 contains 14 residues.

The rearrangement uses TRBV5-1 and TRBJ1-1; TRBD1 is a possible D gene (6 bases). CDR3 length equals 14 residues. V dropped 1 base and J dropped 3 bases, with 10 bases sitting between them. CDR1 SGHRS and CDR2 YFSETQ come from the germline V gene. The DNA of the CDR3 is TGCGCCAGCAGCTTGTGGGGGCGCGACACTGAAGCTTTCTTT. As protein: CASSLWGRDTEAFF.

This clone was recorded at least ten times. V usage is TRBV20-1 and J usage is TRBJ1-4; D not resolved. Germline values: CDR1 DFQATT, CDR2 SNEGSKA (reference sequence). V was cut by 3 bases and J by 0 bases, with 8 bases left in between. This CDR3 has 14 amino acids. This CDR3 is CSASQRATNEKLFF. In DNA form, the CDR3 reads TGCAGTGCTAGTCAGAGGGCAACTAATGAAAAACTGTTTTTT.

The chain combines TRBV7-9 with TRBJ2-7, with TRBD2 matching over 7 bases. V trimming: 5 bases; J trimming: 5 bases; junction bases outside the gene matches: 6. The germline gives CDR1 SEHNR, CDR2 FQNEAQ (reference sequence). CDR3 length equals 13 residues. CDR3 coding DNA: TGTGCCAGCAGCCCCTGGGAGGGTAACGAGCAGTACTTC. Translated, it gives CASSPWEGNEQYF.

The genes are TRBV3-1 (or the pseudogene TRBV3-2) and TRBJ1-3, with D possibly TRBD1 on 5 matching bases. Germline V CDR1 and CDR2: LGHDT, YNNKEL (reference sequence). The CDR3 covers 16 residues. V was pared by 3 bases and J by 0 bases, with 12 bases between. The CDR3 coding sequence is TGTGCCAGCAGCCATCGCGCGACAGACTCTGGAAACACCATATATTTT. This sequence encodes CASSHRATDSGNTIYF.